This T cell receptor (beta chain) was sequenced in a study of blood T cell repertoires in COVID-19. V shed 5 bases, J shed 7 bases, and the junction held 4 bases outside the gene matches. The CDR3 consists of 13 residues. From germline, CDR1 is MDHEN and CDR2 SYDVKM. Measured with immunoSEQ multiplex PCR; TCRdb has only the in-frame clones, and not every one. The data hold approximately 170,000 clones, with around 84% observed a single time. Worth noting for this clone: Other DNA sequences in the sample encode the same CDR3.

V is TRBV28 and J is TRBJ1-5; 8 positions agree with TRBD1. This clonotype was obtained from a woman in her 70s with COVID-19, enrolled during active disease. Sample: peripheral blood. The CDR3 DNA reads as TGTGCCAGCAGTCGGACAGGGAACCAGCCCCAGCATTTT. Its translation is CASSRTGNQPQHF. Looking up the rest from reference TRBV28 and TRBJ1-5 gives the full variable domain: DVKVTQSSRYLVKRTGEKVFLECVQDMDHENMFWYRQDPGLGLRLIYFSYDVKMKEKGDIPEGYSVSREKKERFSLILESASTNQTSMYLCASSRTGNQPQHFGDGTRLSIL.